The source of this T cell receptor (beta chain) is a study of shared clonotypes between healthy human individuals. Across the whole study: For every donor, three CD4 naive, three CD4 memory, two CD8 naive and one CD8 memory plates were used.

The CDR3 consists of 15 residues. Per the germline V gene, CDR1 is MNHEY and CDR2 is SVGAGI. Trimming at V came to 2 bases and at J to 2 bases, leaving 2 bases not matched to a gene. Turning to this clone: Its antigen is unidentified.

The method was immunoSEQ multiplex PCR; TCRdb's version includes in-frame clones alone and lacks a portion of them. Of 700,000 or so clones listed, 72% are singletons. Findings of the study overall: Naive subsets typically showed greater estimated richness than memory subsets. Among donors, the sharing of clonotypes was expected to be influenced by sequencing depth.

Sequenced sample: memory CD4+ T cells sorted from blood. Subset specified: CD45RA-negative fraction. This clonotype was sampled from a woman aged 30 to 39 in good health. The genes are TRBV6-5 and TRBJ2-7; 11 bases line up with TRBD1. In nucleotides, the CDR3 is TGTGCCAGCAGTTACCTGGGACAGGGGGCCTACGAGCAGTACTTC. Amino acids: CASSYLGQGAYEQYF.